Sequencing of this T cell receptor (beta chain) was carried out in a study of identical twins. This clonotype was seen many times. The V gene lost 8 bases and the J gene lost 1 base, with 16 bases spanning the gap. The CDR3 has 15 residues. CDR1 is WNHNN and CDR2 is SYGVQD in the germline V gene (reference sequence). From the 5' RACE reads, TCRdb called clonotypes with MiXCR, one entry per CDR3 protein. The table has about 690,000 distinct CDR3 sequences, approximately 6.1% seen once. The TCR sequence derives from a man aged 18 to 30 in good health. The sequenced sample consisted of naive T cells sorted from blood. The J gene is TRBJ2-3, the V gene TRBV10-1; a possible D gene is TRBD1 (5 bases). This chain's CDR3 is CASSQGPRGTDTQYF. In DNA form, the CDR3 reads TGCGCCAGCTCTCAGGGCCCCAGGGGCACAGATACGCAGTATTTT.